The 28 T cell receptor beta chains below were found in one sample sequenced in a study of cytomegalovirus exposure and HLA in healthy donors. The PCR had 60 Vbeta and 13 Jbeta primers. TCRdb keeps only in-frame clones here, not all; method: immunoSEQ multiplex PCR. The table lists over 150,000 clones, roughly 76% of them singletons. Sequenced material: PBMCs. The receptors were sampled from a man aged 55 to 70 in good health and CMV-seronegative.

V is TRBV19 and J is TRBJ2-7; 7 bases map to TRBD1. Germline trimming cut 5 bases from V and 5 bases from J; bases unmatched to any gene: 9. The length of the CDR3 is 14 residues. Germline V CDR1 and CDR2: LNHDA, SQIVND (reference sequence). CDR3 bases: TGTGCCAGTAGTGAACAGACAGGGCGGAACGAGCAGTACTTC. Residues: CASSEQTGRNEQYF.

The V gene is TRBV7-3, the J gene TRBJ2-5; D is possibly TRBD1 (5 bases). There are 13 residues in the CDR3. In germline, CDR1 is SGHTA, CDR2 FQGTGA. V lost 1 base and J lost 5, with 8 bases in between. The CDR3 DNA is TGTGCCAGCAGCTTAATCCCAGGGGAGACCCAGTACTTC. It yields the protein CASSLIPGETQYF.

V is TRBV6-1 and J is TRBJ2-2; the D gene is possibly TRBD2 (5 bases). CDR1 and CDR2 from the germline V gene are MNHNS and SASEGT. This CDR3 region has 15 residues. V gave up 2 bases and J gave up 0 bases, with 7 bases separating them. The CDR3 here is CASSEPGANTGELFF. Here the CDR3 DNA reads TGTGCCAGCAGTGAACCCGGGGCGAACACCGGGGAGCTGTTTTTT.

V and J are TRBV10-2 and TRBJ1-2; a weak D match, TRBD1 (6 bases). The CDR3 extends over 15 amino acids. Germline V gene sequence: CDR1 WSHSY, CDR2 SAAADI. Trimming took 6 bases from V and 2 from J, leaving 16 bases between them. CDR3 nucleotides: TGCGCCAGCAGGGCCGGTACAGGGACCAACTATGGCTACACCTTC. This encodes CASRAGTGTNYGYTF.

The chain carries TRBV6-5 and TRBJ2-5, with 11 bases lining up with TRBD2. This CDR3 spans 15 amino acids. Germline CDR1 reads MNHEY; CDR2 reads SVGAGI. V lost 5 bases and J lost 3; bases outside the gene matches: 5. The CDR3 sequence is CASSATSGGEETQYF. The DNA for the CDR3 is TGTGCCAGCAGTGCCACTAGCGGGGGCGAAGAGACCCAGTACTTC.

The V and J genes are TRBV19 and TRBJ2-7; the D gene is possibly TRBD1 (6 bases). Germline CDR1 is LNHDA and CDR2 is SQIVND (reference sequence). CDR3 length equals 18 residues. Trimming left V 6 bases short and J 5 bases short, with 29 bases between. The DNA of the CDR3 is TGTGCCAGTAGCTCTATGTTGCGGACAGCCGGCCCTCTCAACGAGCAGTACTTC. Protein product: CASSSMLRTAGPLNEQYF. Combining the CDR3 with reference TRBV19 and TRBJ2-7 gives the whole variable domain DGGITQSPKYLFRKEGQNVTLSCEQNLNHDAMYWYRQDPGQGLRLIYYSQIVNDFQKGDIAEGYSVSREKKESFPLTVTSAQKNPTAFYLCASSSMLRTAGPLNEQYFGPGTRLTVT.

Here the CDR3 reads CASSDRGDENTEAFF. DNA of the CDR3: TGTGCCAGCAGTGACCGCGGGGACGAGAACACTGAAGCTTTCTTT. V and J are TRBV2 and TRBJ1-1, with D maybe TRBD1 (5 bases). V lost 3 bases and J lost 1, with 12 bases in between. Germline CDR1 SNHLY, CDR2 FYNNEI. The CDR3 is 15 residues long.

This rearrangement joins TRBV6-4 to TRBJ2-1, with 7 bases identical to TRBD2. Per germline, CDR1 MRHNA and CDR2 SNTAGT. V dropped 7 bases and J dropped 6; count of bases not matched to a gene: 15. The CDR3 extends over 16 amino acids. In DNA form, the CDR3 reads TGTGCCAGCAAAAGATCAGCGGGGTACCCTCTCAATGAGCAGTTCTTC. Translation gives CASKRSAGYPLNEQFF.

The V and J genes are TRBV9 and TRBJ1-6; D is undetermined. Germline-derived CDR1 and CDR2 are SGDLS and YYNGEE. There are 13 residues in the CDR3. V lost 0 bases to trimming and J lost 9 bases, with 7 bases between them. CDR3 sequence: CASSVGPGSPLHF. As DNA, the CDR3 is TGTGCCAGCAGCGTAGGGCCGGGTTCACCCCTCCACTTT.

The V gene is TRBV2, the J gene TRBJ1-2; D is uncertain. Germline CDR1 SNHLY, CDR2 FYNNEI. CDR3 size: 14 residues. The V gene lost 7 bases and the J gene lost 6 bases, with 18 bases spanning the gap. This CDR3 reads CASIRVVPVDGYTF. For the CDR3, the DNA is TGTGCCAGCATCCGGGTGGTCCCGGTAGATGGCTACACCTTC.

The rearrangement joins TRBV7-6 to TRBJ2-2, with TRBD2 matching over 11 bases. The V gene's germline CDR1 is SGHVS and CDR2 FNYEAQ. The V and J ends lost 3 bases and 6 bases, in that order; junction bases with no gene match: 15. This CDR3 has 19 amino acids. The CDR3 bases are TGTGCCAGCAGCTTCCCCAACACTAGCGGGGGCCAATTGGCCGGGGAGCTGTTTTTT. This encodes CASSFPNTSGGQLAGELFF.

V and J are TRBV11-3 and TRBJ2-3; a weak D match, TRBD2 (5 bases). From germline, CDR1 is SGHNT and CDR2 YENEEA. V lost 4 bases to trimming and J lost 2 bases, with 13 bases between them. This CDR3 has 15 amino acids. The CDR3 loop is CASSYTGSITDTQYF. DNA for the CDR3: TGTGCCAGCAGCTATACGGGGTCTATCACAGATACGCAGTATTTT.

The V call is TRBV14, the J call TRBJ1-1; D possibly corresponds to TRBD1 (5 bases). Germline CDR1 is SGHDN and CDR2 is FVKESK. The ends were cut back, 0 bases at V and 7 bases at J, with 6 bases in the middle. The CDR3 extends over 12 amino acids. The CDR3 protein is CASSQDQGEAFF. DNA for the CDR3: TGTGCCAGCAGCCAAGATCAGGGTGAAGCTTTCTTT.

This chain uses TRBV29-1 with TRBJ2-5; TRBD1 aligns across 9 bases. The ends lost 4 bases at V and 5 bases at J; junction bases unmatched: 8. In germline, CDR1 is SQVTM, CDR2 ANQGSEA. The CDR3 loop spans 14 amino acids. CDR3 amino acids: CSVGKTGGLETQYF. DNA for the CDR3: TGCAGCGTTGGGAAGACAGGGGGGCTTGAGACCCAGTACTTC.

V usage is TRBV28 and J usage is TRBJ1-1; D might be TRBD1 (5 bases). This CDR3 region has 14 residues. The V gene's germline CDR1 is MDHEN and CDR2 SYDVKM. V was cut by 7 bases and J by 7 bases, with 19 bases left in between. CDR3: CASNMDGGHREAFF. In nucleotides, the CDR3 is TGTGCCAGCAATATGGACGGTGGACATCGTGAAGCTTTCTTT.

This clone was detected only a few times. V and J are TRBV18 and TRBJ1-6; the match to TRBD1 covers 10 bases. The CDR3 sequence is 13 residues long. Germline trimming cut 2 bases from V and 15 bases from J; bases unmatched to any gene: 4. Germline-derived CDR1 and CDR2 are KGHSH and LQKENI. The DNA for the CDR3 is TGTGCCAGCTCACCAGGGACAGGGGAAGGCCTCCACTTT. Translation: CASSPGTGEGLHF.

With respect to this clone: This CDR3 is also generated by other DNA sequences in the sample. This chain uses TRBV19 with TRBJ2-1, with 10 bases identical to TRBD1. Germline V gives CDR1 LNHDA, CDR2 SQIVND (reference sequence). This CDR3 has 15 amino acids. V was clipped by 1 base and J by 4 bases; unmatched bases: 1. The CDR3 sequence: CASSIGTGGYNEQFF. In nucleotides, the CDR3 is TGTGCCAGTAGTATAGGGACAGGGGGTTACAATGAGCAGTTCTTC.

This clone was counted a few times. The chain links TRBV6-5 to TRBJ2-5, with D maybe TRBD1 (6 bases). The DNA end lines up better with TRBJ2-7; the J call may be wrong. CDR1 and CDR2 from the germline V gene are MNHEY and SVGAGI. This CDR3 comprises 14 residues. This chain's CDR3 is CASSYLQGPYEQYF. For the CDR3, the DNA is TGTGCCAGCAGTTACTTACAGGGCCCCTACGAGCAGTACTTC.

The chain has TRBV19 and TRBJ1-2, with a weak D call TRBD1 (6 bases). This CDR3 comprises 15 residues. Trimming pared 5 bases from V and 6 bases from J, leaving 19 bases between. Germline V CDR1 and CDR2: LNHDA, SQIVND (reference sequence). The CDR3 DNA reads TGTGCCAGTAGTCCCCAGAACAGGGTTCCTCATGGCTACACCTTC. As protein: CASSPQNRVPHGYTF.

The rearrangement links TRBV5-1 to TRBJ2-3; weak D call: TRBD2 (6 bases). The germline V and J ends were trimmed by 7 bases and 0 bases, with 15 bases remaining between them. CDR1 and CDR2 from the germline V gene are SGHRS and YFSETQ. There are 15 residues in the CDR3. CDR3 nucleotides: TGCGCCAGCGTAACCGGGACTTTGAGCACAGATACGCAGTATTTT. It translates to CASVTGTLSTDTQYF.

V gene TRBV5-1 combines with J gene TRBJ2-1, with D perhaps matching TRBD2 (6 bases). Trimming removed 1 base from V and 6 bases from J, with 11 bases in between. The germline V gene has CDR1 SGHRS and CDR2 YFSETQ. The CDR3 runs to 14 residues. DNA of the CDR3: TGCGCCAGCAGCTTGAACCCGGGACTCAATGAGCAGTTCTTC. Amino acid sequence: CASSLNPGLNEQFF.

The chain combines TRBV28 with TRBJ2-3, with 7 nucleotides matching TRBD2. The CDR3 has 15 amino acids. Germline CDR1 and CDR2: MDHEN and SYDVKM. The V segment lost 3 bases and the J segment 1 base; nucleotides outside the gene matches: 4. The CDR3 DNA follows: TGTGCCAGCAGTTTTGGGAGGGAAGGCACAGATACGCAGTATTTT. Translating gives CASSFGREGTDTQYF.

The chain uses TRBV7-2 and TRBJ1-1; 8 bases map to TRBD1. The length of the CDR3 is 14 residues. Germline V gene data show CDR1 as SGHTA and CDR2 as FQGNSA. Germline trimming cut 2 bases from V and 6 bases from J; bases unmatched to any gene: 5. The CDR3 region has the DNA TGTGCCAGCAGCTTACGGCCACAGGGGGCTGAAGCTTTCTTT. This sequence encodes CASSLRPQGAEAFF.

This chain uses TRBV27 with TRBJ2-1; TRBD2 might be the D (6 bases). This CDR3 spans 17 amino acids. The germline V and J ends were trimmed by 6 bases and 5 bases, with 23 bases remaining between them. Germline V lookup: CDR1 MNHEY, CDR2 SMNVEV (reference sequence). CDR3 DNA sequence: TGTGCCAGCAGGGAAACGGGTAACCTAGCGACGCACAATGAGCAGTTCTTC. Translation gives CASRETGNLATHNEQFF.

This rearrangement joins TRBV6-5 to TRBJ2-7; 10 bases line up with TRBD2. The CDR3 consists of 16 residues. Looked up from germline, CDR1 is MNHEY and CDR2 is SVGAGI. After removal of 2 bases from V and 0 bases from J, the junction contained 4 bases not matched to a gene. Here the CDR3 DNA reads TGTGCCAGCAGTTACAGTGCTAGCGGGAGCTCCTACGAGCAGTACTTC. Encoded protein: CASSYSASGSSYEQYF.

The chain is built from TRBV10-2 and TRBJ2-2; weak D call: TRBD2 (6 bases). The V and J ends lost 5 bases and 2 bases respectively, with 21 bases between them. Germline V gene sequence: CDR1 WSHSY, CDR2 SAAADI. The CDR3 is made up of 18 amino acids. The CDR3 region is CASSQIGGPQANTGELFF. CDR3 coding DNA: TGCGCCAGCAGTCAGATCGGGGGACCCCAGGCAAACACCGGGGAGCTGTTTTTT.

This chain joins TRBV30 and TRBJ1-5, with 7 bases lining up with TRBD1. Trimming cost V 0 bases and J 3 bases; bases outside gene matches: 5. CDR3 length: 15 residues. The germline V gene has CDR1 GTSNPN and CDR2 SVGIG (reference sequence). This CDR3 is CAWSVQGQANQPQHF. The DNA for the CDR3 is TGTGCCTGGAGTGTACAAGGACAGGCCAATCAGCCCCAGCATTTT. The full variable domain, in which reference TRBV30 and TRBJ1-5 provide the parts outside the CDR3, is SQTIHQWPATLVQPVGSPLSLECTVEGTSNPNLYWYRQAAGRGLQLLFYSVGIGQISSEVPQNLSASRPQDRQFILSSKKLLLSDSGFYLCAWSVQGQANQPQHFGDGTRLSIL.

CDR3 sequence: CASRPIAGGNYNEQFF. CDR3 nucleotides: TGCGCCAGCAGACCCATAGCGGGAGGAAACTACAATGAGCAGTTCTTC. This rearrangement joins TRBV5-1 to TRBJ2-1, with 10 bases matching TRBD2. This CDR3 spans 16 amino acids. The junction had 8 bases not matched to a gene; V was cut back by 5 bases and J by 3 bases. In germline, CDR1 is SGHRS, CDR2 YFSETQ.